The entry that follows covers one T cell receptor (beta chain) sequence. The target antigen is unknown. Time point described: peripheral blood 6 weeks after treatment start. Repertoires were generated with immunoSEQ multiplex PCR, while TCRdb's copy carries only in-frame clones and drops some. The data hold just over 40,000 clones, with roughly 81% observed a single time. The CDR3 spans 14 residues. Germline V gives CDR1 SGHDN, CDR2 FVKESK. The V and J ends lost 0 bases and 5 bases respectively, with 10 bases between them. The source of the sample is a study of PD-L1 blockade in urothelial cancer. Findings of the study overall: Blood TCR clonality below the median before treatment was a predictor of better survival.

The origin of this receptor is a man between 65 and 85 years old with urothelial cancer. V gene TRBV14 combines with J gene TRBJ1-1, with D perhaps matching TRBD1 (5 bases). Sequences were derived from PBMCs, sampled around atezolizumab (anti-PD-L1) treatment. CDR3 residues: CASSQEDGGTEAFF. CDR3 bases: TGTGCCAGCAGCCAAGAGGACGGGGGAACTGAAGCTTTCTTT.